The source of this T cell receptor (beta chain) is a study of shared clonotypes between healthy human individuals. The overall study: There were three CD4 naive, three CD4 memory, two CD8 naive and one CD8 memory plates per donor. General study results and limits: An expected dependence of interdonor clonotype sharing on sequencing depth was noted. Even with large depth, rarefaction showed that sorted-subset sequencing was incomplete.

Libraries were prepared by immunoSEQ multiplex PCR; TCRdb keeps only in-frame clonotypes and omits some of them. The sample holds 500,000 or so clones, 90% to 96% seen once. Concerning this clone itself: The antigen is undetermined.

Specimen: naive CD4+ T cells sorted from blood. The sample's subset: CD45RA+ positively selected. The source of this sequence is a woman aged 25-40 years in good health.

CDR3 in DNA: TGTGCCAGCAGTTACGGGACGGGTATAACAGATACGCAGTATTTT. Protein product: CASSYGTGITDTQYF. This sequence joins TRBV6-5 and TRBJ2-3; D tentatively reads TRBD1 or TRBD2 (5 bases each). The CDR3 contains 15 residues. Germline values: CDR1 MNHEY, CDR2 SVGAGI. V lost 2 bases, J lost 3 bases, and 12 bases lay in between.